The present T cell receptor (beta chain) was sequenced within a study of blood T cells in healthy people across ages. Study-wide points: Observed TCR beta diversity per million T cells went down as age went up. This fall followed a roughly linear course with age. From one million sequenced T cells, diversity estimates were lower bounds.

Germline CDR1 and CDR2: SGHAT and FQNNGV. Trimming left V 1 base short and J 13 bases short, with 11 bases between. CDR3 length equals 12 residues. The use of a sample-barcoded 5' primer and a J-beta primer mix characterized a second PCR of about 6 to 12 cycles. Tagging of each cDNA molecule was performed by a template-switch adaptor with 12 random nucleotides. Sequencing recovered at least 2.5 million CDR3-containing paired-end reads from each sample. TCRdb re-called the 5' RACE reads through MiXCR, storing one row per CDR3 protein. The table records 1.5 million to 2 million distinct CDR3 sequences, around half of them present only once. This clonotype was seen only a few times. The target antigen is unknown.

The sequence came from a woman aged 40 to 49 in good health. Sequencing was performed on blood. This rearrangement joins TRBV11-2 to TRBJ2-4; D unclear. The CDR3, as DNA: TGTGCCAGCAGCTTAGGGTCCCTTCCGCAGTACTTC. It yields the protein CASSLGSLPQYF.